The 30 T cell receptor beta chains below all came from one sample that was sequenced in a study of vaccination effects on CD4 cells after COVID-19. Assay: immunoSEQ multiplex PCR; the TCRdb copy retains only in-frame clones and omits some. The sample consists of around 50,000 clones, over 60% of them appearing once. The culture ran for around ten days before CD4+ T cells were isolated. SARS-CoV-2 infection was confirmed by PCR in the person between March and December 2020. Participants got two doses of BNT162b2 or mRNA-1273 vaccine. These receptors' targets are unknown. The sample in question was CD4+ T cells from PBMCs cultured without peptide, obtained after COVID-19 vaccination. Receptor source: a human donor who had a prior SARS-CoV-2 infection.

This sequence joins TRBV30 and TRBJ2-1, with D possibly matching TRBD1 (6 bases). The V gene lost 0 bases and the J gene lost 12 bases, with 9 bases spanning the gap. Germline CDR1 reads GTSNPN; CDR2 reads SVGIG (reference sequence). The CDR3 covers 11 residues. The DNA for the CDR3 is TGTGCCTGGAGTGTATTAGGGGGGCAGTTCTTC. It translates to CAWSVLGGQFF.

The chain couples TRBV18 to TRBJ1-2; 7 bases map to TRBD1. V shed 5 bases and J 0 bases; nucleotides not matched to a gene: 6. The CDR3 is 15 amino acids. The germline V gene has CDR1 KGHSH and CDR2 LQKENI. CDR3 nucleotides: TGTGCCAGCTCAAGGGGACAGACAGCTAACTATGGCTACACCTTC. Its protein product is CASSRGQTANYGYTF.

The gene calls are TRBV30 and TRBJ1-4; 7 nucleotides agree with TRBD1. Germline CDR1 GTSNPN, CDR2 SVGIG (reference sequence). Unmatched junction bases numbered 6, after V lost 1 base and J lost 7 bases. CDR3 size: 14 residues. The CDR3 here is CAWSGQGGGEKLFF. CDR3 nucleotides: TGTGCCTGGAGTGGACAGGGCGGTGGTGAAAAACTGTTTTTT.

This clone was seen just once. The chain recombines TRBV18 with TRBJ1-5; possibly TRBD1 for D (5 bases). The V gene lost 6 bases and the J gene lost 6 bases, with 12 bases spanning the gap. The CDR3 loop spans 13 amino acids. Germline CDR1 KGHSH, CDR2 LQKENI. The DNA of the CDR3 is TGTGCCAGCTCGCGACTTCAGGGTCAGCCCCAGCATTTT. It encodes CASSRLQGQPQHF.

This clone was counted between two and nine times. The chain combines TRBV25-1 with TRBJ2-1, with 9 bases lining up with TRBD1. The CDR3 length is 17 residues. Germline V gene sequence: CDR1 MGHDK, CDR2 SYGVNS. Trimming cost V 3 bases and J 2 bases; bases outside gene matches: 8. The CDR3 is CASSEGGTGGPYNEQFF. The DNA for the CDR3 is TGTGCCAGCAGTGAGGGGGGAACAGGGGGCCCCTACAATGAGCAGTTCTTC.

This clone was seen just once. The rearrangement uses TRBV7-2 and TRBJ1-1; D may be TRBD1 (5 bases). This CDR3 is 13 amino acids long. Germline CDR1 SGHTA, CDR2 FQGNSA. The germline V and J ends were trimmed by 4 bases and 6 bases, with 12 bases remaining between them. CDR3 amino acids: CASSWVQGSEAFF. Here the CDR3 DNA reads TGTGCCAGCAGCTGGGTTCAGGGATCTGAAGCTTTCTTT.

The chain combines TRBV6-5 with TRBJ2-3; 9 nucleotides agree with TRBD2. CDR1 is MNHEY, CDR2 SVGAGI, per germline. J was trimmed by 0 bases and V by 6 bases; bases with no gene match: 1. The CDR3 consists of 14 residues. CDR3: CASRLAGSTDTQYF. The CDR3 DNA is TGTGCCAGCAGGCTAGCGGGAAGCACAGATACGCAGTATTTT.

The chain links TRBV7-2 to TRBJ1-1; weak D call: TRBD1 (5 bases). There are 16 residues in the CDR3. Germline CDR1 and CDR2: SGHTA and FQGNSA. V gave up 3 bases and J gave up 1 base, with 15 bases separating them. CDR3 nucleotide sequence: TGTGCCAGCAGCTTGGATCAGGGTATTTGGAACACTGAAGCTTTCTTT. Translating gives CASSLDQGIWNTEAFF.

V gene TRBV9 combines with J gene TRBJ2-3; D perhaps matches TRBD2 (6 bases). The germline gives CDR1 SGDLS, CDR2 YYNGEE. This CDR3 comprises 15 residues. DNA for the CDR3: TGTGCAGAAACCGGGAGAGCGCCTAGCACAGATACGCAGTATTTT. This codes for CAETGRAPSTDTQYF.

This clone was detected a few times. The rearrangement joins TRBV5-6 to TRBJ1-6; the match to TRBD1 covers 10 bases. The CDR3 runs to 16 residues. Germline V gene data show CDR1 as SGHDT and CDR2 as YYEEEE. The trim removed 5 bases at V and 10 bases at J, leaving 12 bases unmatched. The CDR3 bases are TGTGCCAGCAGATCCGGACAGGGGGGTTTAGAATCACCCCTCCACTTT. As protein: CASRSGQGGLESPLHF.

The count of this clone is one. V is TRBV5-1 and J is TRBJ2-3; no clear D. CDR1 is SGHRS and CDR2 is YFSETQ in the germline V gene. Trimming stripped 0 bases from V and 0 bases from J, with 14 bases between. The CDR3 runs 17 residues. The CDR3 DNA is TGCGCCAGCAGCTTGGGACGTATCGGTCCTAGCACAGATACGCAGTATTTT. This encodes CASSLGRIGPSTDTQYF.

This chain joins TRBV5-4 and TRBJ1-1; TRBD1 agrees at 7 bases. Germline assignment: CDR1 SGHNT and CDR2 YYREEE (reference sequence). The CDR3 contains 15 residues. Germline trimming cut 3 bases from V and 3 bases from J; bases unmatched to any gene: 8. Here the CDR3 reads CASSSKTGLYTEAFF. CDR3 sequence (DNA): TGTGCCAGCAGCTCAAAGACAGGGCTTTACACTGAAGCTTTCTTT.

Only one count was recorded for this clone. The rearrangement links TRBV27 to TRBJ2-5; D remains unclear. Germline CDR1 is MNHEY and CDR2 is SMNVEV (reference sequence). The CDR3 runs to 14 residues. V shed 5 bases and J shed 1 base, with 11 bases lying between them. The CDR3 reads CASSPDITQETQYF. CDR3 in DNA: TGTGCCAGCAGTCCCGACATAACCCAAGAGACCCAGTACTTC.

This chain links TRBV6-2 or TRBV6-3 with TRBJ2-1; TRBD2 aligns across 14 bases. V lost 4 bases, J lost 6 bases, and 8 bases stayed unmatched. The CDR3 spans 17 residues. From germline, CDR1 is MNHEY and CDR2 SVGEGT. CDR3 sequence reads: CASSSFYGLAGGNEQFF. The CDR3 DNA follows: TGTGCCAGCAGTTCATTCTACGGACTAGCGGGAGGCAATGAGCAGTTCTTC.

This clone was seen a single time. The chain couples TRBV11-2 to TRBJ2-2, with 9 bases identical to TRBD2. CDR1 is SGHAT, CDR2 FQNNGV, per germline. The V and J ends lost 1 base and 9 bases, in that order; junction bases with no gene match: 18. The CDR3 runs 19 residues. The CDR3 protein is CASSLGPSGMLGFGRELFF. CDR3 nucleotides: TGTGCCAGCAGCTTAGGTCCTAGCGGGATGCTGGGATTCGGCCGGGAGCTGTTTTTT.

This clone was detected only a few times. The gene calls are TRBV11-3 and TRBJ2-7; 7 bases fit TRBD1. Per germline, CDR1 SGHNT and CDR2 YENEEA. CDR3 size: 15 residues. J lost 2 bases, V lost 4 bases, and 8 bases had no gene match. The CDR3 DNA reads as TGTGCCAGCAGCTCCCTGACAGGGAAGACCTACGAGCAGTACTTC. Translated: CASSSLTGKTYEQYF.

The CDR3 here is CASRAYDTGELFF. Written as DNA, the CDR3 is TGTGCCAGCCGCGCGTATGACACCGGGGAGCTGTTTTTT. The rearrangement joins TRBV12-3 or TRBV12-4 to TRBJ2-2; no clear D gene. This CDR3 comprises 13 residues. V was clipped by 8 bases and J by 3 bases, with 10 bases between them.

V usage is TRBV11-3 and J usage is TRBJ2-1; 10 positions match TRBD2. V trimming: 0 bases; J trimming: 7 bases; junction bases outside the gene matches: 6. CDR1 is SGHNT and CDR2 is YENEEA in the germline V gene. The CDR3 runs to 16 residues. The CDR3 reads CASSLDASGSFNEQFF. DNA of the CDR3: TGTGCCAGCAGCTTAGATGCTAGCGGGAGTTTTAATGAGCAGTTCTTC.

The rearrangement joins TRBV4-1 to TRBJ2-1; 14 bases match TRBD2. Germline V lookup: CDR1 MGHRA, CDR2 YSYEKL. The V segment lost 3 bases and the J segment 11 bases; nucleotides outside the gene matches: 12. This CDR3 has 17 amino acids. CDR3 bases: TGCGCCAGCAGCCACCTCCCGACTAGCGGGGGGGGTAGCAAGCAGTTCTTC. It translates to CASSHLPTSGGGSKQFF.

V usage is TRBV2 and J usage is TRBJ2-3; D is possibly TRBD2 (5 bases). The V end lost 7 bases, the J end lost 2 bases, and 13 bases lay between the germline ends. CDR1 is SNHLY, CDR2 FYNNEI, per germline. CDR3 length: 14 residues. CDR3 in amino acids: CASTRAGNTDTQYF. In DNA, the CDR3 is TGTGCCAGCACAAGGGCGGGCAACACAGATACGCAGTATTTT.

This chain uses TRBV3-1 (or the pseudogene TRBV3-2) with TRBJ2-5; D gene uncertain. The CDR3 sequence is 14 residues long. V lost 1 base and J 5 bases, leaving 11 bases between the germline ends. Germline CDR1 LGHDT, CDR2 YNNKEL (reference sequence). In DNA, the CDR3 is TGTGCCAGCAGCCAAGCCCCCCGGCCGGAGACCCAGTACTTC. Residues: CASSQAPRPETQYF.

The chain couples TRBV21-1 to TRBJ2-3; the DNA was not used to check the table's D call, TRBD2. TRBV21-1 is listed as a pseudogene. The CDR3 contains 19 residues. CDR3: CASSTPTPLATRRTDTQYF. As DNA, the CDR3 is TGTGCCAGCAGCACTCCCACTCCGTTGGCGACTCGTCGCACAGATACGCAGTATTTT.

The J gene is TRBJ2-7, the V gene TRBV12-5; D unclear. Germline CDR1 LGHNT, CDR2 FRNRAP. V lost 0 bases and J 1 base, leaving 10 bases between the germline ends. The CDR3 length is 15 residues. CDR3: CASGLVVKPSYEQYF. The CDR3 DNA reads as TGTGCTAGTGGTTTGGTAGTTAAGCCTTCCTACGAGCAGTACTTC.

This clone came up once. The chain employs TRBV6-2 or TRBV6-3 and TRBJ2-7; TRBD1 aligns across 7 bases. Trimming at V came to 5 bases and at J to 4 bases, leaving 8 bases not matched to a gene. Germline V gives CDR1 MNHEY, CDR2 SVGEGT. The CDR3 runs to 14 residues. In DNA, the CDR3 is TGTGCCAGCAGTCCGGGACAGTTACCTTACGAGCAGTACTTC. Its protein product is CASSPGQLPYEQYF.

This chain uses TRBV4-1 with TRBJ2-7; TRBD2 matches at 13 bases. Germline V gene lookup returns CDR1 MGHRA and CDR2 YSYEKL. With V trimmed by 4 bases and J by 6 bases, 3 bases remained unmatched. This CDR3 contains 14 residues. The DNA for the CDR3 is TGCGCCAGCAGCCGGACTAGCGGGAGAGGCGAGCAGTACTTC. Translated: CASSRTSGRGEQYF.

The V and J genes are TRBV12-3 or TRBV12-4 and TRBJ1-1; no definite D call. V lost 0 bases, J lost 1 base, and 3 bases lay in between. The CDR3 runs 13 residues. The CDR3 DNA follows: TGTGCCAGCAGTTTAGCAGGGAACACTGAAGCTTTCTTT. It translates to CASSLAGNTEAFF.

The chain links TRBV5-1 to TRBJ2-5, with unresolved D. The CDR3 consists of 13 residues. Trimming shortened V by 4 bases and J by 2 bases, and 9 bases separated the two germline ends. CDR1 is SGHRS, CDR2 YFSETQ, per germline. CDR3: CASSLIRQETQYF. The DNA for the CDR3 is TGCGCCAGCAGCCTGATCCGTCAAGAGACCCAGTACTTC. Combining the CDR3 with reference TRBV5-1 and TRBJ2-5 gives the whole variable domain KAGVTQTPRYLIKTRGQQVTLSCSPISGHRSVSWYQQTPGQGLQFLFEYFSETQRNKGNFPGRFSGRQFSNSRSEMNVSTLELGDSALYLCASSLIRQETQYFGPGTRLLVL.

V gene TRBV5-5 combines with J gene TRBJ2-1, with 9 nucleotides matching TRBD2. The ends lost 4 bases at V and 4 bases at J; junction bases unmatched: 6. The CDR3 consists of 15 residues. CDR1 and CDR2 (germline): SGHKS, YYEKEE (reference sequence). As DNA, the CDR3 is TGTGCCAGCAGCCGGACTAGCGCAGGATACAATGAGCAGTTCTTC. Its protein is CASSRTSAGYNEQFF.

This clone has only a few counts. The rearrangement uses TRBV5-4 and TRBJ2-1; tentatively, D is TRBD2 (6 bases). Germline values: CDR1 SGHNT, CDR2 YYREEE (reference sequence). The CDR3 spans 16 residues. V gave up 1 base and J gave up 0 bases, with 11 bases separating them. The DNA of the CDR3 is TGTGCCAGCAGCTTGAGATCCGGGAGCTCCTACAATGAGCAGTTCTTC. It yields the protein CASSLRSGSSYNEQFF.

The V and J genes are TRBV12-3 or TRBV12-4 and TRBJ2-3, with D possibly TRBD2 on 5 matching bases. V was trimmed by 3 bases and J by 2 bases, leaving 6 bases between them. CDR3 size: 13 residues. The CDR3 DNA is TGTGCCAGCAGTTTCCTAGCCACAGATACGCAGTATTTT. Its protein is CASSFLATDTQYF.